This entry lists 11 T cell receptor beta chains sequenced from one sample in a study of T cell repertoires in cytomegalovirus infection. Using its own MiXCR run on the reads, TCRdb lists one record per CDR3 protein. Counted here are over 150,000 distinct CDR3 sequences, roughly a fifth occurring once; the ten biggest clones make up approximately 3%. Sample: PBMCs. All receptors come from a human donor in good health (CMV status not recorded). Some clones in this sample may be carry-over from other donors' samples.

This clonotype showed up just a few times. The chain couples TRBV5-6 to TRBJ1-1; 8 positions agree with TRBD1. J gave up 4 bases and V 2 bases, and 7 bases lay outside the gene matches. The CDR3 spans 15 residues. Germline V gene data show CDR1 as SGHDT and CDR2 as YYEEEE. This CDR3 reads CASSLTGGRITEAFF. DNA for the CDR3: TGTGCCAGCAGCTTAACAGGGGGACGGATCACTGAAGCTTTCTTT.

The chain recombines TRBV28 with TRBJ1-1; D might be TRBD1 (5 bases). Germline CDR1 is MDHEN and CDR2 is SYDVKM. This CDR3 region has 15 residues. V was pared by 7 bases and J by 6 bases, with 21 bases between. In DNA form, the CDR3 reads TGTGCCAGCACCCCGGGGGGAGGGTTTAGTCCTGAAGCTTTCTTT. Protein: CASTPGGGFSPEAFF. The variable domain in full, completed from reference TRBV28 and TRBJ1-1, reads DVKVTQSSRYLVKRTGEKVFLECVQDMDHENMFWYRQDPGLGLRLIYFSYDVKMKEKGDIPEGYSVSREKKERFSLILESASTNQTSMYLCASTPGGGFSPEAFFGQGTRLTVV.

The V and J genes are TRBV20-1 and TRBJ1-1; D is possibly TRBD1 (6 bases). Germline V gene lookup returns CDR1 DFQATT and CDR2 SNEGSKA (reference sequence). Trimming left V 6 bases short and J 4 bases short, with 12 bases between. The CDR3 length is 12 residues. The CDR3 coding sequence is TGCAGTGCCGTCCCAGGGGCCACTGAAGCTTTCTTT. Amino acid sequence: CSAVPGATEAFF.

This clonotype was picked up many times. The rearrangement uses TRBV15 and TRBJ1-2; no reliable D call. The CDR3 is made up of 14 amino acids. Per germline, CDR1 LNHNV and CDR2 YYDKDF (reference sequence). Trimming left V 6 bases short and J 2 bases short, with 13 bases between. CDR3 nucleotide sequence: TGTGCCACCAGGGCAGTGGACCAAAACTATGGCTACACCTTC. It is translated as CATRAVDQNYGYTF.

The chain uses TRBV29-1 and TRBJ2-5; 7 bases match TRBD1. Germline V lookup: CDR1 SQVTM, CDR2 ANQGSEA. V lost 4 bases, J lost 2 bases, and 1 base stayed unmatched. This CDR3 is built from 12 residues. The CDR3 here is CSVGQGQETQYF. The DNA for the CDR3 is TGCAGCGTTGGACAGGGTCAAGAGACCCAGTACTTC.

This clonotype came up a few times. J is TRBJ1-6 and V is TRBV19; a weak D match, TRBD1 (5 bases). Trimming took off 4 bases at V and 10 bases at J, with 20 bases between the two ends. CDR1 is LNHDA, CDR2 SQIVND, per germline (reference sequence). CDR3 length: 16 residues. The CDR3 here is CASSTLPTAQSSPLHF. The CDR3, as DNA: TGTGCCAGTAGTACCCTGCCGACAGCCCAAAGCTCACCCCTCCACTTT. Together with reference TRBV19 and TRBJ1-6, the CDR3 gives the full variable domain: DGGITQSPKYLFRKEGQNVTLSCEQNLNHDAMYWYRQDPGQGLRLIYYSQIVNDFQKGDIAEGYSVSREKKESFPLTVTSAQKNPTAFYLCASSTLPTAQSSPLHFGNGTRLTVT.

The CDR3 reads CASTPISKGANTGELFF. The CDR3, as DNA: TGTGCCAGCACCCCAATAAGTAAGGGGGCGAACACCGGGGAGCTGTTTTTT. The rearrangement uses TRBV12-3 or TRBV12-4 and TRBJ2-2; maybe TRBD1 (6 bases). This CDR3 region has 17 residues. Between the trimmed V and J ends, which lost 7 bases and 0 bases, there was a span of 18 bases.

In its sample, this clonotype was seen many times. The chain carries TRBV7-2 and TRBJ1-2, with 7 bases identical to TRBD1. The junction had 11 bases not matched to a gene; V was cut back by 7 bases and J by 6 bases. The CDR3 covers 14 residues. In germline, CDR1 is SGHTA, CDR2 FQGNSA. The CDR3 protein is CASNMGQSLDGYTF. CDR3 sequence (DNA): TGTGCCAGCAACATGGGACAGTCTCTCGATGGCTACACCTTC.

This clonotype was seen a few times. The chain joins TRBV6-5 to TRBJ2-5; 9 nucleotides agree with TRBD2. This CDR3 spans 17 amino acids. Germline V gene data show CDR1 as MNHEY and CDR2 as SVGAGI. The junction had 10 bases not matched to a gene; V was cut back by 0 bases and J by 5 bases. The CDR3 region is CASSYSTSGALGETQYF. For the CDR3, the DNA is TGTGCCAGCAGTTACTCGACTAGCGGAGCCCTAGGGGAGACCCAGTACTTC.

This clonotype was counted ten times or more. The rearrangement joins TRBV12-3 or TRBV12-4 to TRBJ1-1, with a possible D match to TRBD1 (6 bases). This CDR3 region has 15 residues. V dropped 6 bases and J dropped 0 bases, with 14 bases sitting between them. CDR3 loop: CASRERTDLNTEAFF. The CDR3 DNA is TGTGCCAGCAGAGAACGGACAGACTTGAACACTGAAGCTTTCTTT.

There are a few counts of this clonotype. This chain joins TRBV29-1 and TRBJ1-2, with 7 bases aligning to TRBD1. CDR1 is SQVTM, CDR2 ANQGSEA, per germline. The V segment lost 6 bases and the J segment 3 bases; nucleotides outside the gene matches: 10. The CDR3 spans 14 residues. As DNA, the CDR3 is TGCAGCGTACGTTTGGGTGACAGGGACTATGGCTACACCTTC. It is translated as CSVRLGDRDYGYTF. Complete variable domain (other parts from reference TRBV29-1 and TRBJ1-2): SAVISQKPSRDICQRGTSLTIQCQVDSQVTMMFWYRQQPGQSLTLIATANQGSEATYESGFVIDKFPISRPNLTFSTLTVSNMSPEDSSIYLCSVRLGDRDYGYTFGSGTRLTVV.